Each of the 2 T cell receptor beta chains below was sequenced from the same sample in a study of circulating CD8 cells and anti-PD-1 response in melanoma. Live CD3+CD8+TCRalphabeta+ cells were sorted into four subsets by PD-1 and/or TIGIT. Using approximately 15 ng of total RNA, TCR libraries were made with the QIAseq Immune Repertoire TCR panel. Each CDR3 protein is one row after TCRdb ran MiXCR on the reads. The data hold around 710 distinct CDR3 sequences, with 7% to 8.5% observed a single time. The material was CD8+ T cells from PBMCs, obtained at baseline or after one month of anti-PD-1 therapy (not recorded which). The receptors were gathered from a human donor with melanoma.

This clonotype is categorized as large. The chain joins TRBV7-2 to TRBJ2-7; D is unresolved. The germline V and J ends were trimmed by 5 bases and 0 bases, with 5 bases remaining between them. CDR1 is SGHTA and CDR2 is FQGNSA in the germline V gene. CDR3 length equals 12 residues. The CDR3 here is CASSVLSYEQYF. CDR3 bases: TGTGCCAGCAGCGTACTCTCCTACGAGCAGTACTTC.

This clonotype is large (0.1 to 1%) by share. The chain combines TRBV7-9 with TRBJ2-2; TRBD2 matches 9 bases. Unmatched junction bases numbered 7, after V lost 3 bases and J lost 2 bases. The germline V gene has CDR1 SEHNR and CDR2 FQNEAQ (reference sequence). The CDR3 runs 17 residues. The CDR3 DNA sequence: TGTGCCAGCAGCTTGGCTAGCGGGATAAGAAACACCGGGGAGCTGTTTTTT. Residues: CASSLASGIRNTGELFF.